These T cell receptor beta chains were read from a single sample in a study of blood T cell repertoires in COVID-19. Generated by immunoSEQ multiplex PCR, the TCRdb table keeps only in-frame clones and is missing some. Of tens of thousands of clones detected, 80% to 85% appear once; the ten largest clones hold roughly 28%. Sequenced sample: peripheral blood. The receptors stem from a woman of 80 years or more with active or convalescent COVID-19. CDR3s include the opening cysteine and the closing phenylalanine or tryptophan. A D gene is named only where the DNA matches it firmly. The listing skips clone size in some rows; elsewhere it reads once, few, many or a size class.

. | TRBJ1-4 | . | TRBV28 | CASGPFEKLFF | TGTGCCAGCGGCCCCTTTGAAAAACTGTTTTTT
TRBD1 | TRBJ1-6 | . | TRBV12-3/TRBV12-4 | CASSFGTVSPLHF | TGTGCCAGCAGTTTTGGGACAGTCTCACCCCTCCACTTT
. | TRBJ1-1 | . | TRBV7-8 | CASSQTATGTEAFF | TGTGCCAGCAGTCAAACGGCGACAGGCACTGAAGCTTTCTTT
. | TRBJ2-3 | . | TRBV3-1/TRBV3-2 | CASSEIAVSTDTQYF | TGTGCCAGCAGCGAGATAGCGGTGAGCACAGATACGCAGTATTTT
TRBD1 | TRBJ1-5 | few | TRBV7-8 | CASSEAGTGAQPQHF | TGTGCCAGCAGCGAAGCGGGGACAGGGGCTCAGCCCCAGCATTTT
TRBD1 | TRBJ1-4 | . | TRBV9 | CASSVGQGASEKLFF | TGTGCCAGCAGCGTAGGACAGGGGGCGAGTGAAAAACTGTTTTTT
TRBD2 | TRBJ2-5 | . | TRBV5-4 | CASSSGLAGAEETQYF | TGTGCCAGCAGCTCGGGACTAGCGGGGGCGGAAGAGACCCAGTACTTC
. | TRBJ1-1 | . | TRBV7-2 | CASSLLPGSNTEAFF | TGTGCCAGCAGCTTACTCCCGGGGTCGAACACTGAAGCTTTCTTT
. | TRBJ2-7 | once | TRBV29-1 | CSVALDYEQYF | TGCAGCGTTGCGCTAGACTACGAGCAGTACTTC
TRBD1 | TRBJ1-1 | . | TRBV19 | CATTTGTGGTEAFF | TGTGCCACGACTACCGGGACAGGGGGCACTGAAGCTTTCTTT
TRBD1 | TRBJ1-2 | once | TRBV12-3/TRBV12-4 | CASSRTGVAGYTF | TGTGCCAGCAGTCGGACAGGGGTTGCTGGCTACACCTTC
TRBD2 | TRBJ2-5 | . | TRBV5-4 | CASSIPSGGDQETQYF | TGTGCCAGCAGCATACCTAGCGGGGGGGACCAAGAGACCCAGTACTTC
. | TRBJ2-7 | . | TRBV9 | CASSPGMGRLVYEQYF | TGTGCCAGCAGCCCAGGGATGGGCCGTTTGGTTTACGAGCAGTACTTC
TRBD1 | TRBJ1-3 | . | TRBV4-1 | CASSQGRTGGGNTIYF | TGCGCCAGCAGCCAAGGTCGGACAGGGGGTGGAAACACCATATATTTT
TRBD2 | TRBJ2-2 | . | TRBV25-1 | CASSELLAGATGELFF | TGTGCCAGCAGTGAATTACTAGCGGGGGCCACCGGGGAGCTGTTTTTT
. | TRBJ1-1 | . | TRBV21-1 | CASSKGATGPHHLNTEAFF | TGTGCCAGCAGCAAAGGGGCCACAGGACCACACCACTTGAACACTGAAGCTTTCTTT
. | TRBJ1-5 | once | TRBV9 | CASSVGGLANQPQHF | TGTGCCAGCAGCGTTGGAGGGTTGGCCAATCAGCCCCAGCATTTT
TRBD1 | TRBJ1-1 | . | TRBV9 | CASSVDPGQGEAFF | TGTGCCAGCAGCGTAGACCCGGGACAGGGAGAAGCTTTCTTT
. | TRBJ2-3 | . | TRBV19 | CASSGTSTDTQYF | TGTGCCAGTAGTGGGACTAGCACAGATACGCAGTATTTT
TRBD2 | TRBJ2-1 | . | TRBV7-2 | CASSQGLAYNEQFF | TGTGCCAGCAGCCAGGGACTAGCTTACAATGAGCAGTTCTTC
TRBD1 | TRBJ2-7 | few | TRBV6-5 | CASSYSTQGVSYEQYF | TGTGCCAGCAGTTACTCGACTCAGGGGGTCTCCTACGAGCAGTACTTC
TRBD1 | TRBJ1-2 | . | TRBV3-1/TRBV3-2 | CASSLGTGGSAGYTF | TGTGCCAGCAGCCTCGGGACAGGGGGCTCGGCTGGCTACACCTTC
TRBD1 | TRBJ1-1 | . | TRBV3-1/TRBV3-2 | CASSPSQGAEKAFF | TGTGCCAGCAGCCCATCCCAGGGGGCGGAGAAAGCTTTCTTT
. | TRBJ2-7 | . | TRBV7-2 | CASSLDAGEQYF | TGTGCCAGCAGCTTAGACGCGGGCGAGCAGTACTTC
TRBD2 | TRBJ2-2 | once | TRBV6-5 | CASSFTSGLTGELFF | TGTGCCAGCAGTTTTACTAGCGGACTCACCGGGGAGCTGTTTTTT
. | TRBJ1-3 | . | TRBV19 | CASSIHRSDKPNTIYF | TGTGCCAGTAGTATTCACAGGTCCGACAAGCCAAACACCATATATTTT
. | TRBJ1-2 | . | TRBV5-4 | CASSSTGGPYGYTF | TGTGCCAGCAGCAGTACAGGTGGCCCGTATGGCTACACCTTC
TRBD2 | TRBJ2-1 | . | TRBV5-1 | CARSFRGAAGASGGNEQFF | TGCGCCCGCAGCTTTAGGGGGGCTGCGGGGGCTAGCGGGGGCAATGAGCAGTTCTTC
TRBD1 | TRBJ1-1 | . | TRBV11-3 | CASSYSSGTANTEAFF | TGTGCCAGCAGCTATTCATCCGGGACAGCGAACACTGAAGCTTTCTTT
TRBD2 | TRBJ2-1 | . | TRBV9 | CASSVSGGGYNEQFF | TGTGCCAGCAGCGTTTCGGGCGGGGGGTACAATGAGCAGTTCTTC